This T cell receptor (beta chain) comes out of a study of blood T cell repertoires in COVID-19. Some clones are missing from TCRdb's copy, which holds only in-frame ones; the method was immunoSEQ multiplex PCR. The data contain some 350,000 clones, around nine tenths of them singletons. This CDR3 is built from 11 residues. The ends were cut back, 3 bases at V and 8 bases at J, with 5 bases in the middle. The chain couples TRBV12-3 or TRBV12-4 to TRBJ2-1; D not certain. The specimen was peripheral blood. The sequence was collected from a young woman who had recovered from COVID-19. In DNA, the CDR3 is TGTGCCAGCAGTTTGAGGTATGAGCAGTTCTTC. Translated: CASSLRYEQFF.